The 26 T cell receptor beta chains listed next were all sequenced from one sample in a study of OX40 agonist ivuxolimab in advanced cancers. TCRdb's table, derived via immunoSEQ multiplex PCR, lists solely in-frame clones and lacks some. The table records roughly 89,000 clones, more than 75% of them present only once. The sequenced sample was CD4+ or CD8+ T cells sorted from blood, obtained in a trial of the OX40 agonist ivuxolimab. The origin of the receptors is an adult with an advanced solid tumor such as melanoma, head and neck, liver or kidney cancer.

In its sample, this clone was seen once. V usage is TRBV6-5 and J usage is TRBJ2-5, with D uncertain. V lost 2 bases and J 3 bases, leaving 10 bases between the germline ends. Germline assignment: CDR1 MNHEY and CDR2 SVGAGI. This CDR3 comprises 14 residues. The CDR3 here is CASSYGRKEETQYF. The CDR3 region has the DNA TGTGCCAGCAGTTACGGCCGTAAGGAAGAGACCCAGTACTTC.

This sequence joins TRBV19 and TRBJ1-5; no clear D gene. Germline V gives CDR1 LNHDA, CDR2 SQIVND (reference sequence). The CDR3 covers 14 residues. V was trimmed by 3 bases and J by 6 bases, leaving 12 bases between them. The DNA of the CDR3 is TGTGCCAGTAGTATGGATAGGTTGGGTCAGCCCCAGCATTTT. Translation: CASSMDRLGQPQHF.

This clone was recorded a few times. V gene TRBV11-2 combines with J gene TRBJ2-3; 8 bases line up with TRBD2. Looked up from germline, CDR1 is SGHAT and CDR2 is FQNNGV. J was trimmed by 2 bases and V by 4 bases; bases with no gene match: 8. There are 16 residues in the CDR3. The CDR3: CASSSHAGGSTDTQYF. The CDR3 coding sequence is TGTGCCAGCAGCTCCCACGCGGGAGGTTCCACAGATACGCAGTATTTT.

The J gene is TRBJ2-1, the V gene TRBV5-6; the D is unclear. This CDR3 has 13 amino acids. CDR1 and CDR2 (germline): SGHDT, YYEEEE. V was clipped by 0 bases and J by 7 bases, with 8 bases between them. Written as DNA, the CDR3 is TGTGCCAGCAGCTTGGTTGGTGTAAATGAGCAGTTCTTC. Translation: CASSLVGVNEQFF. Full variable domain (remainder filled in from reference TRBV5-6 and TRBJ2-1): DAGVTQSPTHLIKTRGQQVTLRCSPKSGHDTVSWYQQALGQGPQFIFQYYEEEERQRGNFPDRFSGHQFPNYSSELNVNALLLGDSALYLCASSLVGVNEQFFGPGTRLTVL.

The chain employs TRBV7-9 and TRBJ2-1; 10 positions agree with TRBD2. V trimming: 4 bases; J trimming: 5 bases; junction bases outside the gene matches: 8. The CDR3 extends over 16 amino acids. Germline-derived CDR1 and CDR2 are SEHNR and FQNEAQ (reference sequence). The CDR3 nucleotides are TGTGCCAGCAGCTGGTCCGGGACTAGCGCAAACAATGAGCAGTTCTTC. Its protein product is CASSWSGTSANNEQFF.

The chain has TRBV6-5 and TRBJ2-7; no clear D. Trimming took 6 bases from V and 0 from J, leaving 9 bases between them. The germline CDR1 and CDR2 sequences are MNHEY and SVGAGI. This CDR3 comprises 13 residues. This CDR3 reads CASRDVGSYEQYF. The DNA for the CDR3 is TGTGCCAGCAGGGATGTGGGCTCCTACGAGCAGTACTTC.

This clone appeared once. The V and J genes are TRBV7-8 and TRBJ2-7, with a tentative D call TRBD1 (5 bases). CDR1 is SGHVS, CDR2 FQNEAQ, per germline. Trimming took 1 base from V and 1 from J, leaving 8 bases between them. The length of the CDR3 is 14 residues. The CDR3 sequence is CASSLVQGSYEQYF. In DNA form, the CDR3 reads TGTGCCAGCAGCTTAGTGCAGGGTTCCTACGAGCAGTACTTC.

V is TRBV9 and J is TRBJ2-1; 7 bases map to TRBD2. CDR3 length: 13 residues. The germline CDR1 and CDR2 sequences are SGDLS and YYNGEE. With 0 bases clipped from V and 15 bases from J, the junction kept 9 bases outside the gene matches. CDR3 bases: TGTGCCAGCAGCGTAGATATAGCGGGCCTGACGTTCTTC. Translating it yields CASSVDIAGLTFF.

V usage is TRBV6-5 and J usage is TRBJ1-2; 7 bases align to TRBD1. Germline CDR1 is MNHEY and CDR2 is SVGAGI. Trimming took 5 bases from V and 7 from J; bases not matched to a gene: 10. The CDR3 covers 14 residues. In DNA form, the CDR3 reads TGTGCCAGCAGTAGAACCGGGACAGTACGTGGCTACACCTTC. This encodes CASSRTGTVRGYTF.

The chain employs TRBV11-1 and TRBJ1-1; TRBD1 agrees at 7 bases. The CDR3 length is 14 residues. Germline CDR1 and CDR2: SGHAT and FQDESV (reference sequence). J was trimmed by 6 bases and V by 4 bases; bases with no gene match: 8. The CDR3 sequence is CASSSWDSASEAFF. The CDR3 nucleotides are TGTGCCAGCAGCTCGTGGGACAGCGCTTCTGAAGCTTTCTTT.

The chain is built from TRBV5-4 and TRBJ1-4, with D unresolved. Germline CDR1 is SGHNT and CDR2 is YYREEE (reference sequence). Trimming took 2 bases from V and 5 from J, leaving 7 bases between them. This CDR3 has 13 amino acids. Here the CDR3 DNA reads TGTGCCAGCAGCTTTGGCAGGAATGAAAAACTGTTTTTT. It specifies CASSFGRNEKLFF. Full variable domain (missing parts from reference TRBV5-4 and TRBJ1-4): ETGVTQSPTHLIKTRGQQVTLRCSSQSGHNTVSWYQQALGQGPQFIFQYYREEENGRGNFPPRFSGLQFPNYSSELNVNALELDDSALYLCASSFGRNEKLFFGSGTQLSVL.

This clone was picked up one time. The rearrangement links TRBV6-4 to TRBJ2-7; 7 positions agree with TRBD2. V trimming: 4 bases; J trimming: 3 bases; junction bases outside the gene matches: 12. This CDR3 contains 16 residues. Germline V gene data show CDR1 as MRHNA and CDR2 as SNTAGT. Here the CDR3 DNA reads TGTGCCAGCAGTGCTTTGATGGGACTATATCTCTACGAGCAGTACTTC. Amino acid sequence: CASSALMGLYLYEQYF.

This chain joins TRBV27 and TRBJ2-7; 8 nucleotides match TRBD2. Germline CDR1 is MNHEY and CDR2 is SMNVEV (reference sequence). This CDR3 has 14 residues. After removal of 5 bases from V and 4 bases from J, the junction contained 7 bases not matched to a gene. CDR3 nucleotides: TGTGCCAGCAGTGCCGGGACTAGGGGTTACGAGCAGTACTTC. Protein product: CASSAGTRGYEQYF.

This rearrangement joins TRBV4-3 to TRBJ1-3; D is unresolved. The length of the CDR3 is 18 residues. Germline V gene data show CDR1 as LGHNA and CDR2 as YSLEER. With 0 bases removed from V and 0 bases from J, the gap between germline ends came to 15 bases. The CDR3 spells CASSQDRGTASSGNTIYF. CDR3 bases: TGCGCCAGCAGCCAAGACCGGGGAACGGCGAGCTCTGGAAACACCATATATTTT.

This clone was counted once. The J gene is TRBJ2-5, the V gene TRBV29-1; D is undetermined. Germline-derived CDR1 and CDR2 are SQVTM and ANQGSEA. The CDR3 extends over 15 amino acids. V lost 6 bases and J lost 5, with 22 bases in between. CDR3: CSVNLGSTTLETQYF. CDR3 DNA sequence: TGCAGCGTGAACCTAGGGTCGACGACCCTGGAGACCCAGTACTTC. The complete variable domain, with remaining parts taken from reference TRBV29-1 and TRBJ2-5, reads SAVISQKPSRDICQRGTSLTIQCQVDSQVTMMFWYRQQPGQSLTLIATANQGSEATYESGFVIDKFPISRPNLTFSTLTVSNMSPEDSSIYLCSVNLGSTTLETQYFGPGTRLLVL.

J is TRBJ1-1 and V is TRBV6-1, with a possible D match to TRBD1 (5 bases). CDR1 is MNHNS and CDR2 is SASEGT in the germline V gene. V was shortened by 6 bases and J by 3 bases, with 14 bases between the two germline ends. The length of the CDR3 is 14 residues. CDR3 in DNA: TGTGCCAGCAGCGCCGGACGGGGGTACACTGAAGCTTTCTTT. Translating gives CASSAGRGYTEAFF.

V usage is TRBV18 and J usage is TRBJ2-3; no definite D call. CDR1 and CDR2 from the germline V gene are KGHSH and LQKENI. V was cut by 2 bases and J by 4 bases, with 4 bases left in between. The CDR3 consists of 12 residues. CDR3 in amino acids: CASSPGADTQYF. The CDR3 bases are TGTGCCAGCTCACCAGGGGCAGATACGCAGTATTTT. The full variable domain, in which reference TRBV18 and TRBJ2-3 provide the parts outside the CDR3, is NAGVMQNPRHLVRRRGQEARLRCSPMKGHSHVYWYRQLPEEGLKFMVYLQKENIIDESGMPKERFSAEFPKEGPSILRIQQVVRGDSAAYFCASSPGADTQYFGPGTRLTVL.

Here the CDR3 reads CASSKSGTGTGELFF. CDR3 in DNA: TGTGCCAGCAGCAAATCCGGGACAGGAACCGGGGAGCTGTTTTTT. The V call is TRBV9, the J call TRBJ2-2; 8 nucleotides line up with TRBD1. V lost 4 bases to trimming and J lost 5 bases; unmatched junction nucleotides: 7. Germline values: CDR1 SGDLS, CDR2 YYNGEE. CDR3 length equals 15 residues. The variable domain in full, with the rest retrieved from reference TRBV9 and TRBJ2-2, is DSGVTQTPKHLITATGQRVTLRCSPRSGDLSVYWYQQSLDQGLQFLIQYYNGEERAKGNILERFSAQQFPDLHSELNLSSLELGDSALYFCASSKSGTGTGELFFGEGSRLTVL.

The V and J genes are TRBV2 and TRBJ2-3; 7 bases are shared with TRBD1. This CDR3 has 15 amino acids. Trimming removed 8 bases from V and 0 bases from J; junction bases left unmatched: 8. Germline V gene sequence: CDR1 SNHLY, CDR2 FYNNEI. CDR3 sequence (DNA): TGTGCCAGCTCCCGGACAGGAATTAGCACAGATACGCAGTATTTT. This encodes CASSRTGISTDTQYF.

V and J are TRBV6-1 and TRBJ2-5, with a possible D match to TRBD2 (6 bases). There are 15 residues in the CDR3. Germline-derived CDR1 and CDR2 are MNHNS and SASEGT. The V gene lost 6 bases and the J gene lost 5 bases, with 19 bases spanning the gap. The CDR3, as DNA: TGTGCCAGCAGGGCCTATTCAGGAGGGTGGGAGACCCAGTACTTC. It yields the protein CASRAYSGGWETQYF.

The chain couples TRBV15 to TRBJ1-1; a weak D match, TRBD1 (5 bases). The germline gives CDR1 LNHNV, CDR2 YYDKDF (reference sequence). The CDR3 has 13 amino acids. V lost 0 bases, J lost 8 bases, and 10 bases lay in between. CDR3 residues: CATSRDLWTEAFF. CDR3 coding DNA: TGTGCCACCAGCAGAGATCTCTGGACAGAAGCTTTCTTT.

This clone was seen only once. The rearrangement joins TRBV5-6 to TRBJ2-7, with D possibly TRBD2 on 5 matching bases. CDR1 and CDR2 from the germline V gene are SGHDT and YYEEEE. V was trimmed by 0 bases and J by 3 bases, leaving 10 bases between them. CDR3 length equals 14 residues. The CDR3 sequence is CASSLERMSYEQYF. The CDR3 coding sequence is TGTGCCAGCAGCTTGGAGCGGATGAGCTACGAGCAGTACTTC.

The V gene is TRBV19, the J gene TRBJ2-4, with 8 bases aligning to TRBD2. Trimming cost V 3 bases and J 1 base; bases outside gene matches: 5. The CDR3 consists of 16 residues. Germline V gives CDR1 LNHDA, CDR2 SQIVND (reference sequence). CDR3: CASSMSGTRAKNIQYF. CDR3 nucleotides: TGTGCCAGTAGTATGAGCGGGACTAGGGCCAAAAACATTCAGTACTTC.

This sequence joins TRBV2 and TRBJ2-7, with 10 positions matching TRBD2. The CDR3 has 15 amino acids. The trim removed 7 bases at V and 7 bases at J, leaving 13 bases unmatched. Germline lookup yields CDR1 SNHLY and CDR2 FYNNEI. The CDR3, as DNA: TGTGCCAGCACGGAGTGGGGACTAGCGACGCGGGAGCAGTACTTC. As protein: CASTEWGLATREQYF.

The CDR3 spells CASRSPGQAGYGYTF. CDR3 nucleotides: TGTGCCAGCAGATCCCCGGGACAGGCTGGTTATGGCTACACCTTC. V is TRBV28 and J is TRBJ1-2; 8 bases match TRBD1. Germline values: CDR1 MDHEN, CDR2 SYDVKM. The V segment lost 6 bases and the J segment 5 bases; nucleotides outside the gene matches: 11. The CDR3 spans 15 residues.

V is TRBV6-6 and J is TRBJ2-5; D possibly corresponds to TRBD2 (6 bases). V lost 8 bases and J 2 bases, leaving 15 bases between the germline ends. CDR1 MNHNY and CDR2 SVGAGI come from the germline V gene (reference sequence). This CDR3 is 14 amino acids long. The CDR3 DNA reads as TGTGCCAGCTTCCGTGCGGGGTCTCAAGAGACCCAGTACTTC. As protein: CASFRAGSQETQYF.